The rows below give T cell receptor beta chains drawn from one sample of a study of identical twins. TCRdb analysed the 5' RACE reads with MiXCR anew, one entry per CDR3 protein. The sample includes roughly 230,000 distinct CDR3 sequences, approximately 8.3% of them seen just once. Another study also made use of these data, one on yellow fever vaccine responses in identical twins.

Sequenced: CD8+ T cells sorted from blood. The source of these receptors is a woman between 18 and 29 years old in good health. Each CDR3 is given with its conserved first and last residue. The D gene is left open where the match is weak. Only part of the rows carry a size: once, few, many, or a class if the clone is expanded.

clone size	D gene	V gene	J gene	CDR3 DNA	CDR3 protein
-	-	TRBV27	TRBJ2-7	TGTGCCAGCAGTTTGGCGGGGACGGACCCCTACGAGCAGTACTTC	CASSLAGTDPYEQYF
many	-	TRBV7-2	TRBJ2-2	TGTGCCAGCAGCCTAAGGGTCCCCTACACCGGGGAGCTGTTTTTT	CASSLRVPYTGELFF
-	-	TRBV6-5	TRBJ2-7	TGTGCCAGCAGTTACAGAGGGGATAGCTCCTACGAGCAGTACTTC	CASSYRGDSSYEQYF
-	-	TRBV13	TRBJ2-1	TGTGCCAGCAGCTTTTCAGGGGCCGGGGGGAATGAGCAGTTCTTC	CASSFSGAGGNEQFF
few	-	TRBV7-9	TRBJ2-2	TGTGCCAGCTCTTCCCCTAACAGCTACACCGGGGAGCTGTTTTTT	CASSSPNSYTGELFF
many	TRBD2	TRBV10-3	TRBJ2-2	TGTGCCATCAGTGACGCTAGCGGGGGAGTCACCGGGGAGCTGTTTTTT	CAISDASGGVTGELFF
many	-	TRBV20-1	TRBJ2-2	TGCAGTGCAGGGTACACCGGGGAGCTGTTTTTT	CSAGYTGELFF
-	-	TRBV28	TRBJ2-7	TGTGCCAGCAGTGCTAGCCCTGAGAACGAGCAGTACTTC	CASSASPENEQYF
-	-	TRBV21-1	TRBJ1-5	TGTGCCAGCGTCCAAAAAGGGTATCCCGTTAGAAGCAATCAGCCCCAGCATTTT	CASVQKGYPVRSNQPQHF
few	-	TRBV20-1	TRBJ2-1	TGCAGTGGGGAATCGACTAATGAGCAGTTCTTC	CSGESTNEQFF
many	-	TRBV29-1	TRBJ1-1	TGCAGCGTCCCCGGGGAGCAGAACACTGAAGCTTTCTTT	CSVPGEQNTEAFF
-	TRBD1	TRBV7-9	TRBJ1-2	TGTGCCAGCAGCTTAGTTGGACAGGGGTCCGGTGGCTACACCTTC	CASSLVGQGSGGYTF
-	-	TRBV27	TRBJ2-1	TGTGCCAGCAGTTCTACCATGGGGTATGAGCAGTTCTTC	CASSSTMGYEQFF
-	-	TRBV2	TRBJ2-7	TGTGCCAGCAGCCCTCAGGAGGACTACTCCTACGAGCAGTACTTC	CASSPQEDYSYEQYF
many	TRBD1	TRBV29-1	TRBJ2-6	TGCAGCGGCTGGACAGGGGCGGAGGAAGGTGGGGCCAACGTCCTGACTTTC	CSGWTGAEEGGANVLTF
many	-	TRBV7-2	TRBJ1-2	TGTGCCAGCAGCTTAGAGTGGGGAGAGTATGGCTACACCTTC	CASSLEWGEYGYTF
-	-	TRBV7-9	TRBJ1-1	TGTGCCAGCAGCGTGACAGAGCCTCTGAACACTGAAGCTTTCTTT	CASSVTEPLNTEAFF
many	-	TRBV4-1	TRBJ1-5	TGCGCCAGCAGCCAGGTATTAAATCAGCCCCAGCATTTT	CASSQVLNQPQHF
many	-	TRBV27	TRBJ1-1	TGTGCCAGCAGTTTATCAGTGGGCCTGAACACTGAAGCTTTCTTT	CASSLSVGLNTEAFF
-	-	TRBV7-2	TRBJ2-3	TGTGCCAGCAGCACCAGCACAGCGTGGTATACGCAGTATTTT	CASSTSTAWYTQYF
many	-	TRBV5-1	TRBJ1-1	TGCGCCAGCAGCCCGACAGCCATGGTCTCTGAAGCTTTCTTT	CASSPTAMVSEAFF
many	TRBD1	TRBV20-1	TRBJ2-7	TGCAGTGCTAGACCGATCGGGACAGGTGTTTCCTACGAGCAGTACTTC	CSARPIGTGVSYEQYF
-	TRBD1	TRBV11-2	TRBJ1-1	TGTGCCAGCAGCTTACCCGAACAGGGGGCAGAGTTCACTGAAGCTTTCTTT	CASSLPEQGAEFTEAFF
-	TRBD2	TRBV27	TRBJ2-7	TGTGCCAGCAGTTTAATTAGCGGGAGGGCCTTGAACGAGCAGTACTTC	CASSLISGRALNEQYF
-	TRBD1	TRBV15	TRBJ2-7	TGTGCCACGATGGAGGACAGGGAGTACGAGCAGTACTTC	CATMEDREYEQYF
few	-	TRBV6-5	TRBJ2-2	TGTGCCAGCAGTTACGAGCCAGGAAACACCGGGGAGCTGTTTTTT	CASSYEPGNTGELFF
-	-	TRBV27	TRBJ2-3	TGTGCCAGCAGTGAGGGGGGGCCGGTAACAGATACGCAGTATTTT	CASSEGGPVTDTQYF
few	-	TRBV20-1	TRBJ2-1	TGCAGTGGCATGAACAGTTACAACAATGAGCAGTTCTTC	CSGMNSYNNEQFF
-	-	TRBV4-2	TRBJ2-7	TGTGCCAGCAGCCAAGGGGTCAAGGGTTACGAGCAGTACTTC	CASSQGVKGYEQYF
many	TRBD1	TRBV10-3	TRBJ2-7	TGTGCCATCAGTGAGTCACAGGGGTTATACTTC	CAISESQGLYF
few	TRBD1	TRBV29-1	TRBJ1-1	TGCAGCGCGGACAGGGCGAACACTGAAGCTTTCTTT	CSADRANTEAFF
few	-	TRBV18	TRBJ1-4	TGTGCCAGCTCACCAACCCCGCGAACTAATGAAAAACTGTTTTTT	CASSPTPRTNEKLFF
many	TRBD2	TRBV12-3/TRBV12-4	TRBJ2-1	TGTGCCAGCAGCCCTAGGGACCTACTAGCGGGAGTGAATGAGCAGTTCTTC	CASSPRDLLAGVNEQFF
many	TRBD1	TRBV12-3/TRBV12-4	TRBJ2-1	TGTGCCAGCAGTCCCCGACAGGGTTGGCGTAATGAGCAGTTCTTC	CASSPRQGWRNEQFF
many	-	TRBV11-3	TRBJ2-3	TGTGCCAGCAGCTTCTACGGGGATAGCACAGATACGCAGTATTTT	CASSFYGDSTDTQYF
-	-	TRBV28	TRBJ2-7	TGTGCCAGCAGTTTATTTCCGGGAGCTGGGTACGAGCAGTACTTC	CASSLFPGAGYEQYF
-	-	TRBV20-1	TRBJ2-3	TGCAGTGCTAGTTACGACCACACAGATACGCAGTATTTT	CSASYDHTDTQYF
few	TRBD1	TRBV7-2	TRBJ1-6	TGTGCCAGCAGCTTAGGACAGGGAGGACCACCCCTCCACTTT	CASSLGQGGPPLHF
many	TRBD1	TRBV4-3	TRBJ2-1	TGCGCCAGCAGCCGGGACAGATTCAATGAGCAGTTCTTC	CASSRDRFNEQFF
few	-	TRBV5-1	TRBJ2-1	TGCGCCAGCGGCCTCCTCGGACCGGAATACAATGAGCAGTTCTTC	CASGLLGPEYNEQFF